The 26 T cell receptor beta chains below come from one sample, sequenced in a study of T-cell reconstitution after alpha-beta-depleted transplantation in children. Library preparation (for TCRbeta) was performed with unique molecular identifiers. TCRdb redid the calling of the PCR reads with MiXCR, one entry per CDR3 protein. The sample carries a few hundred thousand distinct CDR3 sequences, 10% recorded once. The source was PBMCs from the stem cell graft donor, collected from the stem cell graft. Every receptor here comes from a human donor who donated a stem cell graft to a child with acute lymphoblastic leukemia.

The J gene is TRBJ1-2, the V gene TRBV5-6; D unclear. V lost 4 bases and J lost 1, with 8 bases in between. The V gene's germline CDR1 is SGHDT and CDR2 YYEEEE. This CDR3 spans 13 amino acids. The CDR3 is CASSHPSNYGYTF. DNA for the CDR3: TGTGCCAGCAGCCACCCCAGTAACTATGGCTACACCTTC.

This clonotype came up a few times. V is TRBV11-1 and J is TRBJ2-1; 11 bases fit TRBD2. The CDR3 covers 17 residues. Trimming at V came to 3 bases and at J to 13 bases, leaving 17 bases not matched to a gene. The germline CDR1 and CDR2 sequences are SGHAT and FQDESV (reference sequence). CDR3 DNA sequence: TGTGCCAGCAGCTTCGCGCCTCTGACTAGCGGGAATCACCCCCAGTTCTTC. Translated: CASSFAPLTSGNHPQFF.

On this clonotype: One end of the junction does not line up with germline, which may come from a read error. The chain employs TRBV5-1 and TRBJ2-1; 11 bases are a match to TRBD2. This CDR3 region has 18 residues. CDR1 and CDR2 (germline): SGHRS, YFSETQ. DNA of the CDR3: TGCGCCAGCACCTTGGTTCCTTTACGACTAGCGGGGAACAATGAGCAGTTCTTC. This gives the protein CASTLVPLRLAGNNEQFF.

This clonotype turned up a few times. This rearrangement joins TRBV24-1 to TRBJ2-3; 7 nucleotides line up with TRBD2. V lost 9 bases and J lost 5; bases outside the gene matches: 10. The CDR3 extends over 14 amino acids. Germline V gene lookup returns CDR1 KGHDR and CDR2 SFDVKD. CDR3 residues: CATGSSGGLDTQYF. CDR3 sequence (DNA): TGTGCCACCGGAAGCTCGGGAGGACTAGATACGCAGTATTTT.

The chain is built from TRBV7-2 and TRBJ2-7; D gene unclear. Trimming removed 5 bases at V and 5 bases at J, with 16 bases between. Looked up from germline, CDR1 is SGHTA and CDR2 is FQGNSA. The CDR3 contains 14 residues. CDR3: CASSPGPPGHEQYF. In nucleotides, the CDR3 is TGTGCCAGCAGCCCCGGGCCCCCTGGCCACGAGCAGTACTTC.

The CDR3 DNA reads as TGTGCCAGCAGCTCCCCGGTTGGGGGGTCGAACACCGGGGAGCTGTTTTTT. Translated: CASSSPVGGSNTGELFF. V is TRBV7-3 and J is TRBJ2-2, with a possible D match to TRBD2 (6 bases). Germline loops: CDR1 SGHTA, CDR2 FQGTGA. The CDR3 is 17 amino acids. The V end was cut by 4 bases, the J end by 0 bases, with 15 bases between.

The chain joins TRBV10-3 to TRBJ2-5, with 12 bases matching TRBD2. Germline V lookup: CDR1 ENHRY, CDR2 SYGVKD. Trimming at V came to 3 bases and at J to 0 bases, leaving 2 bases not matched to a gene. The CDR3 has 16 amino acids. In DNA form, the CDR3 reads TGTGCCATCAGTGATACTAGCGGGAGGTACCAAGAGACCCAGTACTTC. This sequence encodes CAISDTSGRYQETQYF.

This clonotype was observed many times. The genes are TRBV4-1 and TRBJ2-5; perhaps TRBD2 as D (5 bases). Germline V CDR1 and CDR2: MGHRA, YSYEKL. The CDR3 is made up of 14 amino acids. Trimming took off 4 bases at V and 2 bases at J, with 11 bases between the two ends. Here the CDR3 reads CASSPGRGQETQYF. The CDR3 DNA reads as TGCGCCAGCAGCCCCGGACGGGGACAAGAGACCCAGTACTTC.

The chain couples TRBV6-5 to TRBJ2-7; D is perhaps TRBD2 (5 bases). The CDR3 covers 14 residues. The germline gives CDR1 MNHEY, CDR2 SVGAGI. The germline V and J ends were trimmed by 0 bases and 6 bases, with 12 bases remaining between them. Here the CDR3 DNA reads TGTGCCAGCAGTTACTCGAACCCCGAGGGCGAGCAGTACTTC. Residues: CASSYSNPEGEQYF.

The chain has TRBV3-1 and TRBJ2-1; 7 bases line up with TRBD1. Losses at the gene ends were 4 bases for V and 0 bases for J; bases not matched to a gene: 6. Germline CDR1 LGHDT, CDR2 YNNKEL (reference sequence). The CDR3 is made up of 16 amino acids. The chain's CDR3 is CASSPSTGSSYNEQFF. CDR3 bases: TGTGCCAGCAGCCCCTCGACAGGGAGCTCCTACAATGAGCAGTTCTTC.

This clonotype has a handful of counts. V and J are TRBV28 and TRBJ2-7; the D gene could be TRBD1 or TRBD2 (5 bases each). The CDR3 has 15 amino acids. The germline gives CDR1 MDHEN, CDR2 SYDVKM. V gave up 3 bases and J gave up 4 bases, with 16 bases separating them. As DNA, the CDR3 is TGTGCCAGCAGTTTCAGAGGGGTAAGGTTGTACGAGCAGTACTTC. It codes for CASSFRGVRLYEQYF.

This clonotype was counted ten times or more. This chain joins TRBV27 and TRBJ2-7, with 7 bases lining up with TRBD2. The germline V gene encodes CDR1 MNHEY and CDR2 SMNVEV (reference sequence). The CDR3 sequence is 12 residues long. V dropped 8 bases and J dropped 12; count of bases not matched to a gene: 13. In nucleotides, the CDR3 is TGTGCCAGCGGGCGGGGGATCACGGGTTTGTACTTC. As protein: CASGRGITGLYF.

J is TRBJ2-7 and V is TRBV5-1, with D tentatively TRBD2 (5 bases). Trimming shortened V by 6 bases and J by 7 bases, and 17 bases separated the two germline ends. CDR1 SGHRS and CDR2 YFSETQ come from the germline V gene. The CDR3 is 13 residues long. CDR3 nucleotides: TGCGCCAGCACCCGGTACCCCTCGGGGGAGCAGTACTTC. Its protein is CASTRYPSGEQYF.

This chain connects TRBV4-1 to TRBJ2-7, with D tentatively TRBD2 (7 bases). The CDR3 loop spans 17 amino acids. Trimming left V 0 bases short and J 3 bases short, with 18 bases between. CDR1 and CDR2 (germline): MGHRA, YSYEKL. The CDR3 is CASSQEGGAGVDYEQYF. The CDR3 DNA reads as TGCGCCAGCAGCCAAGAAGGGGGGGCCGGCGTCGACTACGAGCAGTACTTC.

The chain has TRBV27 and TRBJ2-7; D ambiguous. Trimming cost V 0 bases and J 3 bases, with 18 bases left between them. The CDR3 has 17 residues. Looked up from germline, CDR1 is MNHEY and CDR2 is SMNVEV (reference sequence). CDR3 protein: CASSLSAARRTYYEQYF. The CDR3 nucleotides are TGTGCCAGCAGTTTATCGGCGGCGAGGCGCACCTACTACGAGCAGTACTTC.

This clonotype was observed once. V and J are TRBV30 and TRBJ1-3; D possibly corresponds to TRBD1 (5 bases). The CDR3 extends over 13 amino acids. The V and J ends lost 3 bases and 1 base respectively, with 7 bases between them. CDR1 is GTSNPN and CDR2 is SVGIG in the germline V gene (reference sequence). The CDR3 region is CAWSGGSGNTIYF. The CDR3 bases are TGTGCCTGGAGCGGGGGATCTGGAAACACCATATATTTT.

Regarding this clonotype: The junction differs from germline at one of its ends, possibly a read error. The genes are TRBV24-1 and TRBJ2-1; a possible D gene is TRBD2 (5 bases). Germline V gene lookup returns CDR1 KGHDR and CDR2 SFDVKD. CDR3 length: 15 residues. CDR3 DNA sequence: TGTGCCATCAGTGATTCGACGGGGACCTACAATGAGCAGTTCTTC. The encoded protein is CAISDSTGTYNEQFF.

The chain links TRBV6-2 or TRBV6-3 to TRBJ2-7, with D perhaps TRBD2 (5 bases). The CDR3 spans 14 residues. Deletions cut 7 bases from V and 3 bases from J, with 16 bases between. Germline V lookup: CDR1 MNHEY, CDR2 SVGEGT. The chain's CDR3 is CASTGVLEIYEQYF. The DNA of the CDR3 is TGTGCCAGCACCGGGGTCCTGGAGATCTACGAGCAGTACTTC.

This clonotype was observed a handful of times. V is TRBV24-1 and J is TRBJ2-1; 11 bases line up with TRBD2. The CDR3 has 17 residues. The V and J ends lost 2 bases and 6 bases, in that order; junction bases with no gene match: 8. CDR1 KGHDR and CDR2 SFDVKD come from the germline V gene. CDR3: CATSDSRLAGSSNEQFF. CDR3 DNA: TGTGCCACCAGTGATTCAAGACTAGCGGGATCGAGCAATGAGCAGTTCTTC.

There are a few counts of this clonotype. V usage is TRBV7-9 and J usage is TRBJ2-1; D is unresolved. This CDR3 contains 12 residues. Germline assignment: CDR1 SEHNR and CDR2 FQNEAQ (reference sequence). V was trimmed by 5 bases and J by 8 bases, leaving 10 bases between them. Here the CDR3 DNA reads TGTGCCAGCAGCGATTCGTGGGATGAGCAGTTCTTC. It yields the protein CASSDSWDEQFF.

There are many counts of this clonotype. The V and J genes are TRBV20-1 and TRBJ2-7; 9 bases match TRBD2. There are 13 residues in the CDR3. Germline CDR1 and CDR2: DFQATT and SNEGSKA (reference sequence). Trimming took 7 bases from V and 4 from J; bases not matched to a gene: 8. The CDR3: CSVLASGIYEQYF. The CDR3 bases are TGCAGTGTTCTAGCTAGCGGGATTTACGAGCAGTACTTC.

This clonotype was detected only a few times. This chain connects TRBV20-1 to TRBJ2-6; D gene ambiguous. Germline CDR1 reads DFQATT; CDR2 reads SNEGSKA (reference sequence). The V and J ends lost 6 bases and 4 bases respectively, with 13 bases between them. This CDR3 comprises 14 residues. The CDR3 reads CSARTSTGANVLTF. DNA of the CDR3: TGCAGTGCAAGAACAAGTACAGGGGCCAACGTCCTGACTTTC.

V is TRBV27 and J is TRBJ2-1; TRBD2 agrees at 9 bases. This CDR3 is 16 amino acids long. Trimming removed 5 bases from V and 5 bases from J; junction bases left unmatched: 10. From germline, CDR1 is MNHEY and CDR2 SMNVEV (reference sequence). CDR3 residues: CASSRPGLATNNEQFF. CDR3 sequence (DNA): TGTGCCAGCAGTCGCCCGGGACTAGCCACGAACAATGAGCAGTTCTTC.

This clonotype was detected only a few times. The chain links TRBV7-9 to TRBJ2-7; D is possibly TRBD2 (6 bases). The CDR3 length is 16 residues. V lost 5 bases to trimming and J lost 5 bases, with 22 bases between them. CDR1 is SEHNR and CDR2 is FQNEAQ in the germline V gene (reference sequence). The CDR3 DNA sequence: TGTGCCAGCAGCACCGCCGGGACTGAGAAGACCCACGAGCAGTACTTC. Translated: CASSTAGTEKTHEQYF.

This clonotype has only a few counts. The chain employs TRBV10-3 and TRBJ2-7, with 13 bases matching TRBD2. The CDR3 loop spans 13 amino acids. The V and J ends lost 10 bases and 5 bases, in that order; junction bases with no gene match: 5. Germline CDR1 reads ENHRY; CDR2 reads SYGVKD. The CDR3: CATKGLAGNEQYF. CDR3 in DNA: TGTGCCACGAAGGGACTAGCGGGAAACGAGCAGTACTTC.

The gene calls are TRBV12-5 and TRBJ2-3, with D unclear. V dropped 6 bases and J dropped 4 bases, with 20 bases sitting between them. The CDR3 spans 16 residues. The germline V gene has CDR1 LGHNT and CDR2 FRNRAP. The CDR3 region is CASGPSGGSNADTQYF. CDR3 bases: TGTGCTAGTGGACCCTCTGGTGGGTCCAACGCAGATACGCAGTATTTT.